These 20 T cell receptor beta chains were sequenced from one sample in a study of T-cell reconstitution after alpha-beta-depleted transplantation in children. Unique molecular identifiers featured in how the TCRbeta library was prepared. TCRdb re-analysed the PCR reads in MiXCR, keeping a single row per CDR3 protein. The sample has about 210,000 distinct CDR3 sequences; approximately 17% are singletons. The sequencing here drew on PBMCs, mostly from graft donor cells, taken 360 days after TCRalphabeta/CD19-depleted stem cell transplant. Source of these receptors: a male patient aged 2-15 years who had a stem cell transplant for acute lymphoblastic leukemia, so the T cells may come from the graft donor.

In its sample, this clonotype was seen a few times. This rearrangement joins TRBV5-1 to TRBJ2-3; D is unclear. Germline CDR1 is SGHRS and CDR2 is YFSETQ. The V and J ends lost 1 base and 5 bases respectively, with 8 bases between them. CDR3 length: 13 residues. CDR3 bases: TGCGCCAGCAGCTTGATTGCCCTAGATACGCAGTATTTT. The encoded protein is CASSLIALDTQYF.

This clonotype appeared many times. The chain couples TRBV20-1 to TRBJ2-7, with 7 bases that match TRBD2. The V gene's germline CDR1 is DFQATT and CDR2 SNEGSKA (reference sequence). V gave up 6 bases and J gave up 4 bases; unmatched junction bases: 12. The CDR3 contains 14 residues. CDR3: CSAEWGGIVYEQYF. CDR3 bases: TGCAGTGCAGAATGGGGAGGGATAGTGTACGAGCAGTACTTC.

With regard to this clonotype: The germline gene is not matched at one end of the junction; a read error may be the cause. This rearrangement joins TRBV5-1 to TRBJ2-2; D gene unclear. In germline, CDR1 is SGHRS, CDR2 YFSETQ. The CDR3 sequence is 18 residues long. Here the CDR3 DNA reads TGCGCCAGCAGATTGGGCTGGGCAGCGCCCTCGAACACCGGGGAGCTGTTTTTT. It is translated as CASRLGWAAPSNTGELFF.

The V call is TRBV3-1, the J call TRBJ1-3, with TRBD1 as a possible D gene (6 bases). The V gene lost 4 bases and the J gene lost 7 bases, with 20 bases spanning the gap. The germline gives CDR1 LGHDT, CDR2 YNNKEL (reference sequence). There are 16 residues in the CDR3. The CDR3 DNA is TGTGCCAGCAGCCGGAACCGGGACAAGTTACAGAACACCATATATTTT. Encoded protein: CASSRNRDKLQNTIYF.

This clonotype was seen more than once but under ten times. The chain joins TRBV20-1 to TRBJ2-4; D remains ambiguous. Trimming shortened V by 1 base and J by 3 bases, and 7 bases separated the two germline ends. CDR1 is DFQATT and CDR2 is SNEGSKA in the germline V gene (reference sequence). The CDR3 runs to 13 residues. Here the CDR3 DNA reads TGCAGTGCTAGAGCCATAGTCAAAAACATTCAGTACTTC. The encoded protein is CSARAIVKNIQYF.

The gene calls are TRBV7-6 and TRBJ1-6, with 7 nucleotides matching TRBD1. V lost 0 bases, J lost 10 bases, and 3 bases stayed unmatched. This CDR3 comprises 14 residues. The germline V gene encodes CDR1 SGHVS and CDR2 FNYEAQ. CDR3 in amino acids: CASSLATGSSPLHF. The CDR3 coding sequence is TGTGCCAGCAGCTTAGCGACAGGGTCATCACCCCTCCACTTT. Full variable domain (missing parts from reference TRBV7-6 and TRBJ1-6): GAGVSQSPRYKVTKRGQDVALRCDPISGHVSLYWYRQALGQGPEFLTYFNYEAQQDKSGLPNDRFSAERPEGSISTLTIQRTEQRDSAMYRCASSLATGSSPLHFGNGTRLTVT.

The chain recombines TRBV29-1 with TRBJ2-1, with TRBD1 matching over 9 bases. Germline V gene lookup returns CDR1 SQVTM and CDR2 ANQGSEA. The CDR3 is 16 amino acids. V lost 4 bases, J lost 4 bases, and 11 bases stayed unmatched. The CDR3: CSVVGDREGAYNEQFF. CDR3 sequence (DNA): TGCAGCGTTGTGGGGGACAGGGAGGGGGCTTACAATGAGCAGTTCTTC.

V is TRBV12-3 or TRBV12-4 and J is TRBJ2-3; TRBD1 agrees at 8 bases. The CDR3 consists of 15 residues. Trimming removed 5 bases from V and 2 bases from J; junction bases left unmatched: 6. The CDR3 DNA reads TGTGCCAGCAGTCCCCGGACAGGGTACACAGATACGCAGTATTTT. This codes for CASSPRTGYTDTQYF.

CDR3 protein: CASSLSRVADTEAFF. CDR3 DNA: TGTGCCAGCAGTTTATCACGGGTCGCGGACACTGAAGCTTTCTTT. This chain connects TRBV27 to TRBJ1-1, with D unclear. This CDR3 has 15 residues. Germline assignment: CDR1 MNHEY and CDR2 SMNVEV (reference sequence). V dropped 0 bases and J dropped 3 bases, with 11 bases sitting between them.

At least ten counts were recorded for this clonotype. V gene TRBV27 combines with J gene TRBJ2-2; tentatively, D is TRBD1 or TRBD2 (6 bases each). V was pared by 4 bases and J by 4 bases, with 16 bases between. Looked up from germline, CDR1 is MNHEY and CDR2 is SMNVEV (reference sequence). The CDR3 sequence is 16 residues long. The CDR3 DNA follows: TGTGCCAGCAGTTACAACAGGGCGGAGGGCACCGGGGAGCTGTTTTTT. Translation: CASSYNRAEGTGELFF.

This chain uses TRBV5-6 with TRBJ2-2; maybe TRBD2 (5 bases). CDR3 length: 17 residues. Germline values: CDR1 SGHDT, CDR2 YYEEEE. Trimming took 4 bases from V and 6 from J, leaving 22 bases between them. The CDR3 region has the DNA TGTGCCAGCAGCGAGGTCCCCCGTAGTACGAGGGCCGGGGAGCTGTTTTTT. Protein product: CASSEVPRSTRAGELFF.

This clonotype was seen many times. CDR3 DNA sequence: TGTGCCATCAGTGACGGGACTAGTTACTCGAATGAGCAGTTCTTC. Translated, it gives CAISDGTSYSNEQFF. The gene calls are TRBV10-3 and TRBJ2-1; the match to TRBD2 covers 8 bases. Trimming at V came to 3 bases and at J to 7 bases, leaving 8 bases not matched to a gene. Germline values: CDR1 ENHRY, CDR2 SYGVKD. This CDR3 is 15 amino acids long.

This clonotype appeared many times. V is TRBV10-3 and J is TRBJ2-1; the match to TRBD2 covers 10 bases. Trimming cost V 0 bases and J 4 bases; bases outside gene matches: 3. From germline, CDR1 is ENHRY and CDR2 SYGVKD. The CDR3 loop spans 16 amino acids. CDR3 nucleotide sequence: TGTGCCATCAGTGAGTCCTCTAGCGGGGGTTACAATGAGCAGTTCTTC. Translated, it gives CAISESSSGGYNEQFF.

This clonotype was seen repeatedly, ten times or more. This chain uses TRBV10-3 with TRBJ2-2; D not certain. The CDR3 consists of 16 residues. V was shortened by 0 bases and J by 0 bases, with 8 bases between the two germline ends. The V gene's germline CDR1 is ENHRY and CDR2 SYGVKD. The CDR3 DNA is TGTGCCATCAGTGAGTCGCGGCTACCGAACACCGGGGAGCTGTTTTTT. This translates into CAISESRLPNTGELFF.

V is TRBV20-1 and J is TRBJ2-3, with D unresolved. V lost 3 bases and J lost 0, with 4 bases in between. Germline lookup yields CDR1 DFQATT and CDR2 SNEGSKA (reference sequence). There are 12 residues in the CDR3. The CDR3 DNA follows: TGCAGTGCTAGCGTTAGCACAGATACGCAGTATTTT. This encodes CSASVSTDTQYF.

This clonotype has a handful of counts. The V gene is TRBV11-1, the J gene TRBJ2-1, with 7 bases matching TRBD2. Unmatched junction bases numbered 17, after V lost 2 bases and J lost 4 bases. The CDR3 spans 19 residues. The germline CDR1 and CDR2 sequences are SGHAT and FQDESV (reference sequence). The CDR3 nucleotides are TGTGCCAGCAGCTTACTTGTGGGGACTGCGGGAGCCCGATACAATGAGCAGTTCTTC. This encodes CASSLLVGTAGARYNEQFF.

The V gene is TRBV11-2, the J gene TRBJ1-1; 9 positions agree with TRBD1. From germline, CDR1 is SGHAT and CDR2 FQNNGV. With V trimmed by 5 bases and J by 1 base, 5 bases remained unmatched. The length of the CDR3 is 15 residues. CDR3 nucleotide sequence: TGTGCCAGCAGCACCCGGACAGGGGAGAACACTGAAGCTTTCTTT. Translated: CASSTRTGENTEAFF.

This rearrangement joins TRBV7-2 to TRBJ1-5, with a possible D match to TRBD1 (6 bases). The CDR3 is made up of 14 amino acids. V lost 8 bases, J lost 1 base, and 12 bases lay in between. CDR1 is SGHTA and CDR2 is FQGNSA in the germline V gene. The CDR3 region is CASQDSTSNQPQHF. CDR3 nucleotide sequence: TGTGCCAGCCAGGACAGCACGAGCAATCAGCCCCAGCATTTT.

The sample holds many counts of this clonotype. The chain couples TRBV12-3 or TRBV12-4 to TRBJ2-4, with 10 positions matching TRBD1. V was pared by 5 bases and J by 0 bases, with 7 bases of the junction left unmatched. The CDR3 loop spans 17 amino acids. CDR3 region: CASSPRTGGLAKNIQYF. The CDR3, as DNA: TGTGCCAGCAGTCCCCGGACAGGGGGACTAGCCAAAAACATTCAGTACTTC.

This chain's CDR3 is CAISEEFNEKLFF. In nucleotides, the CDR3 is TGTGCCATCAGTGAGGAATTCAATGAAAAACTGTTTTTT. The chain carries TRBV10-3 and TRBJ1-4; D is undetermined. Trimming removed 2 bases from V and 5 bases from J, with 6 bases in between. CDR3 length equals 13 residues. Per germline, CDR1 ENHRY and CDR2 SYGVKD.